These 5 T cell receptor beta chains were sequenced from one sample in a study of a mutant IDH1 vaccine in newly diagnosed glioma. No antigen is known for these receptors. Here immunoSEQ multiplex PCR was the method, and the copy in TCRdb shows in-frame clones only, minus some. The sample contains 68,000 or so clones, less than 90% of which appear only once. The time point denotes: week 35, safety follow-up. Doses consisted of 300 ug of mutant IDH1 20-mer peptide each, paired with topical imiquimod. Sample: PBMCs, taken from a glioma patient whose treatment included an IDH1 peptide vaccine. The receptors stem from a man aged 18 to 29 with glioma.

This clone was counted a few times. This chain connects TRBV19 to TRBJ1-4; D possibly corresponds to TRBD1 (5 bases). Trimming removed 6 bases from V and 0 bases from J, with 14 bases in between. In germline, CDR1 is LNHDA, CDR2 SQIVND (reference sequence). The CDR3 loop spans 16 amino acids. CDR3 sequence: CASSLAGTATNEKLFF. The DNA for the CDR3 is TGTGCCAGTAGCTTGGCAGGGACTGCAACTAATGAAAAACTGTTTTTT.

V is TRBV5-5 and J is TRBJ2-6; the match to TRBD1 covers 8 bases. The CDR3 length is 17 residues. The V gene end was trimmed by 3 bases and the J gene end by 0 bases; junction bases not matched to a gene: 5. Germline CDR1 reads SGHKS; CDR2 reads YYEKEE (reference sequence). The CDR3 nucleotides read TGTGCCAGCAGCTCAGGACAGGGAGTCTCTGGGGCCAACGTCCTGACTTTC. Protein sequence: CASSSGQGVSGANVLTF. Together with reference TRBV5-5 and TRBJ2-6, the CDR3 gives the full variable domain: DAGVTQSPTHLIKTRGQQVTLRCSPISGHKSVSWYQQVLGQGPQFIFQYYEKEERGRGNFPDRFSARQFPNYSSELNVNALLLGDSALYLCASSSGQGVSGANVLTFGAGSRLTVL.

This sequence joins TRBV7-9 and TRBJ2-7; 10 bases are shared with TRBD2. From germline, CDR1 is SEHNR and CDR2 FQNEAQ (reference sequence). With V trimmed by 5 bases and J by 0 bases, 7 bases remained unmatched. The CDR3 length is 16 residues. The CDR3 DNA sequence: TGTGCCAGCAGCCCAGTGACTAGCGGGCCCTCCTACGAGCAGTACTTC. Protein product: CASSPVTSGPSYEQYF.

This chain joins TRBV6-5 and TRBJ2-2; TRBD1 aligns across 7 bases. The J segment lost 1 base and the V segment lost 6 bases, leaving 5 bases of the junction unmatched. This CDR3 contains 15 residues. The germline V gene has CDR1 MNHEY and CDR2 SVGAGI. The CDR3 coding sequence is TGTGCCAGCAGAATTAGACAGGGGAACACCGGGGAGCTGTTTTTT. It encodes CASRIRQGNTGELFF.

The chain couples TRBV10-3 to TRBJ2-7; no clear D gene. The V gene lost 8 bases and the J gene lost 2 bases, with 19 bases spanning the gap. This CDR3 has 15 amino acids. Looked up from germline, CDR1 is ENHRY and CDR2 is SYGVKD. CDR3 sequence: CAIVAPVAAPYEQYF. The CDR3 DNA reads as TGTGCCATCGTAGCCCCGGTGGCGGCCCCCTACGAGCAGTACTTC.